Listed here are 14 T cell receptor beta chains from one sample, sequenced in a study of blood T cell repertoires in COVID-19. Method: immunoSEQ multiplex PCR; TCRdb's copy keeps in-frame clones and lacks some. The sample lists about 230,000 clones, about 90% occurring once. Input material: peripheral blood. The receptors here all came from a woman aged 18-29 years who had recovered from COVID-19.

The CDR3 protein is CASSERGDEAFF. The CDR3 DNA reads TGTGCCAGCAGTGAACGGGGAGATGAAGCTTTCTTT. The gene calls are TRBV25-1 and TRBJ1-1; the D is unclear. The length of the CDR3 is 12 residues. CDR1 is MGHDK and CDR2 is SYGVNS in the germline V gene. V was shortened by 2 bases and J by 7 bases, with 8 bases between the two germline ends.

CDR3 bases: TGTGCCAGCAGCTTAACCAGCGGGACCTACTCCTACAATGAGCAGTTCTTC. Encoded protein: CASSLTSGTYSYNEQFF. The chain combines TRBV7-3 with TRBJ2-1; 7 bases align to TRBD2. Per germline, CDR1 SGHTA and CDR2 FQGTGA. With V trimmed by 0 bases and J by 0 bases, 5 bases remained unmatched. The CDR3 runs 17 residues.

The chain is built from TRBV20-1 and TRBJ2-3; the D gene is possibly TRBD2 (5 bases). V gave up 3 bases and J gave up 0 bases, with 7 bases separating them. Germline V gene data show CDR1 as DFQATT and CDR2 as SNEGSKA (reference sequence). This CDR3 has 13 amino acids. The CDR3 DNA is TGCAGTGCTAGTTGGGAGAGCACAGATACGCAGTATTTT. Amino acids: CSASWESTDTQYF.

The CDR3: CASSLEISAGYEQYF. DNA of the CDR3: TGTGCCAGCAGCTTAGAGATAAGTGCGGGCTACGAGCAGTACTTC. This chain connects TRBV11-2 to TRBJ2-7, with a weak D call TRBD2 (5 bases). The germline V gene has CDR1 SGHAT and CDR2 FQNNGV. The CDR3 sequence is 15 residues long. V was pared by 0 bases and J by 3 bases, with 12 bases between. The variable domain in full, with the rest retrieved from reference TRBV11-2 and TRBJ2-7, is EAGVAQSPRYKIIEKRQSVAFWCNPISGHATLYWYQQILGQGPKLLIQFQNNGVVDDSQLPKDRFSAERLKGVDSTLKIQPAKLEDSAVYLCASSLEISAGYEQYFGPGTRLTVT.

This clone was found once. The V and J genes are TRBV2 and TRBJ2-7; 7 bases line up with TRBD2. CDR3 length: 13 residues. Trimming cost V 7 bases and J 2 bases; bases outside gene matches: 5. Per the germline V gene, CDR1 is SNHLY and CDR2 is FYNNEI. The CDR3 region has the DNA TGTGCCAGCACCTCTAGCGGAGCCTACGAGCAGTACTTC. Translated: CASTSSGAYEQYF.

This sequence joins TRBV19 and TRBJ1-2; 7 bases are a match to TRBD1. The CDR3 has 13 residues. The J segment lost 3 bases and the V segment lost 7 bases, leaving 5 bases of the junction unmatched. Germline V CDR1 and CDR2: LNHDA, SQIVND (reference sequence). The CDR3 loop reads CASMGQPDYGYTF. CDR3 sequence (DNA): TGTGCCAGTATGGGACAGCCCGACTATGGCTACACCTTC.

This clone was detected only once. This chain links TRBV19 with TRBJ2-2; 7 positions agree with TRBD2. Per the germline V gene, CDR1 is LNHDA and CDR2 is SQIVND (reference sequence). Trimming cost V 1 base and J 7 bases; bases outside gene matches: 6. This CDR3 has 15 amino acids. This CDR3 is CASSIAGGVIGELFF. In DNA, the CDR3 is TGTGCCAGTAGTATAGCGGGAGGTGTCATCGGGGAGCTGTTTTTT.

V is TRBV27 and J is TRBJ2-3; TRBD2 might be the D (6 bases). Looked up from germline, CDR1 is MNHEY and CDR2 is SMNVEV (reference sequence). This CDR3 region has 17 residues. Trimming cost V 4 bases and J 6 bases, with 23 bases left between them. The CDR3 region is CASSWTPSGGTGDTQYF. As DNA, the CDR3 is TGTGCCAGCAGTTGGACGCCCTCGGGCGGGACGGGGGATACGCAGTATTTT.

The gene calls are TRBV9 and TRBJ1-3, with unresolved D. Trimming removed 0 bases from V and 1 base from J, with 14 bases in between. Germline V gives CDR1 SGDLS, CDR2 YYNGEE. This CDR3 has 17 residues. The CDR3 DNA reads TGTGCCAGCAGCGTAGTCGGGGATCGGCGATCTGGAAACACCATATATTTT. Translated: CASSVVGDRRSGNTIYF. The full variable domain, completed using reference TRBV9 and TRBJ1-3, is DSGVTQTPKHLITATGQRVTLRCSPRSGDLSVYWYQQSLDQGLQFLIQYYNGEERAKGNILERFSAQQFPDLHSELNLSSLELGDSALYFCASSVVGDRRSGNTIYFGEGSWLTVV.

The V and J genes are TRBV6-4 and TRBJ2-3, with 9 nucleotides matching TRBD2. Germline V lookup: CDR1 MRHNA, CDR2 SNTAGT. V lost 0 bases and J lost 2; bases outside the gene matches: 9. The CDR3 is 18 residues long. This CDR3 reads CASSDSALAGSYTDTQYF. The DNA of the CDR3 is TGTGCCAGCAGTGACTCTGCCCTAGCGGGAAGTTACACAGATACGCAGTATTTT.

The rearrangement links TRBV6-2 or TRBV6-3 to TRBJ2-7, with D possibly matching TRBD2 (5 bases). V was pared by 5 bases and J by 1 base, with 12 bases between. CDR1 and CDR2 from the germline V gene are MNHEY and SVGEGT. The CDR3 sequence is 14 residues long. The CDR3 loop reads CASSEDSASYEQYF. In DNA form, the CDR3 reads TGTGCCAGCAGTGAGGACTCCGCTTCCTACGAGCAGTACTTC.

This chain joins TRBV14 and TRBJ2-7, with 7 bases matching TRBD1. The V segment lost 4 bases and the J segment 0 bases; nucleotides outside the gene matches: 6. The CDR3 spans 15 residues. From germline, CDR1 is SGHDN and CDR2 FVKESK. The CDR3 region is CASSPYTGVSYEQYF. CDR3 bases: TGTGCCAGCAGCCCCTACACAGGGGTCTCCTACGAGCAGTACTTC.

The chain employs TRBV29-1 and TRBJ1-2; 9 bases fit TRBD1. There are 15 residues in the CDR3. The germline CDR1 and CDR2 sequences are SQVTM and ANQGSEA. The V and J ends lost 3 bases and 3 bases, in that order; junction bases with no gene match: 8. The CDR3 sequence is CSVDFRGQGYYGYTF. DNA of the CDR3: TGCAGCGTTGATTTCCGAGGACAGGGGTACTATGGCTACACCTTC.

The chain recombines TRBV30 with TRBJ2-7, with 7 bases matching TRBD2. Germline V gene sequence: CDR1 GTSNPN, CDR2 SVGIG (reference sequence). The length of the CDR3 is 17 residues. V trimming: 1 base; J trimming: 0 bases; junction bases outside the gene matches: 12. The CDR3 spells CAWSGRAGREFSYEQYF. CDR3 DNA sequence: TGTGCCTGGAGTGGCAGGGCCGGGCGGGAGTTCTCCTACGAGCAGTACTTC.